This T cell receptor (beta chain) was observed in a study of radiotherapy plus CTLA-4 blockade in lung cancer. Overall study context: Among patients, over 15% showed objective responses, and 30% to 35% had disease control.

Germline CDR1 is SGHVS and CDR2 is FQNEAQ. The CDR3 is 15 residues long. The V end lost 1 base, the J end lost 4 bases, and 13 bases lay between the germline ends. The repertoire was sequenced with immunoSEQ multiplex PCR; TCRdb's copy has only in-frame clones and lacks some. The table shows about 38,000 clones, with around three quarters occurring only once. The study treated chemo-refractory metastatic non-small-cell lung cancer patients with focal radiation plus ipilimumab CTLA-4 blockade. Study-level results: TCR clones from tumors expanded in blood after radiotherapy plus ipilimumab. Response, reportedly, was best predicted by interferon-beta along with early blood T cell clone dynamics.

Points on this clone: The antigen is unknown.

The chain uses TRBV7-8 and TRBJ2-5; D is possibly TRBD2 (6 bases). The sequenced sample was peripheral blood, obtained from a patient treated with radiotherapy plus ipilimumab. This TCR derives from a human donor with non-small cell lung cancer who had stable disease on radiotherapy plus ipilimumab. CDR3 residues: CASSLGGTPGETQYF. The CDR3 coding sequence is TGTGCCAGCAGCTTAGGCGGGACTCCGGGAGAGACCCAGTACTTC.